This is a list of T cell receptor beta chains from one sample in a study of blood T cell repertoires in COVID-19. Profiled with immunoSEQ multiplex PCR; TCRdb holds only in-frame clones, not every one. The sample records approximately 91,000 clones, about 90% being singletons. The source material was peripheral blood. The receptors stem from a man in his 70s with acute or convalescent COVID-19. The CDR3 runs from the conserved cysteine through the conserved F or W. A D gene is named only where the DNA matches it firmly. Some rows have no size entry. The others give once, few or many, or a class for an expanded clone.

abundance,j_gene,v_gene,d_gene,CDR3aa,CDR3nt
.,TRBJ1-2,TRBV6-5,TRBD1,CASSYGIRGLGYGYTF,TGTGCCAGCAGTTACGGAATCAGGGGGCTTGGCTATGGCTACACCTTC
.,TRBJ1-2,TRBV5-1,.,CASSLAPTTQNYGYTF,TGCGCCAGCAGCTTGGCCCCAACGACACAGAACTATGGCTACACCTTC
.,TRBJ2-5,TRBV2,TRBD2,CASSPVAGVGETQYF,TGTGCCAGCAGCCCGGTAGCGGGGGTGGGGGAGACCCAGTACTTC
.,TRBJ2-5,TRBV3-1/TRBV3-2,.,CASSQNPQGGETQYF,TGTGCCAGCAGCCAAAACCCCCAGGGAGGAGAGACCCAGTACTTC
.,TRBJ2-1,TRBV4-1,.,CASSPRDYNEQFF,TGCGCCAGCAGCCCACGGGACTACAATGAGCAGTTCTTC
.,TRBJ1-6,TRBV6-5,.,CASSSGSRSYNSPLHF,TGTGCCAGCAGTTCGGGGTCCCGCTCCTATAATTCACCCCTCCACTTT
.,TRBJ1-1,TRBV19,.,CASSARRGTEAFF,TGTGCCAGTAGTGCACGGAGAGGGACTGAAGCTTTCTTT
.,TRBJ1-4,TRBV30,.,CAWSEFIQGQTNEKLFF,TGTGCCTGGAGTGAATTTATACAGGGACAAACTAATGAAAAACTGTTTTTT
few,TRBJ1-1,TRBV5-1,TRBD1,CASSSGTGGFTEAFF,TGCGCCAGCAGCTCGGGGACAGGGGGCTTCACTGAAGCTTTCTTT
.,TRBJ2-1,TRBV5-4,.,CASSSPVRNNEQFF,TGTGCCAGCAGCAGCCCTGTTAGAAACAATGAGCAGTTCTTC
.,TRBJ2-5,TRBV30,TRBD2,CAWSVRSGGVLIQETQYF,TGTGCCTGGAGTGTACGGAGCGGGGGGGTCCTCATACAAGAGACCCAGTACTTC
few,TRBJ1-6,TRBV28,.,CASTLFQVNSPLHF,TGTGCCAGCACTTTGTTTCAGGTGAATTCACCCCTCCACTTT
once,TRBJ2-7,TRBV18,.,CASSPLGQYYEQYF,TGTGCCAGCTCACCGTTAGGACAATATTACGAGCAGTACTTC
once,TRBJ2-6,TRBV5-1,TRBD1,CASSSRLIPGTGGPGANVLTF,TGCGCCAGCAGCTCCAGACTAATACCCGGGACAGGGGGGCCTGGGGCCAACGTCCTGACTTTC
.,TRBJ1-6,TRBV15,.,CATSGEITGSSYNSPLHF,TGTGCCACCAGCGGAGAGATTACGGGGAGCTCCTATAATTCACCCCTCCACTTT
.,TRBJ2-5,TRBV11-1,.,CASSQRRETQYF,TGTGCCAGCAGCCAACGGAGGGAGACCCAGTACTTC
.,TRBJ1-2,TRBV2,.,CASSEVGHRYTF,TGTGCCAGCAGTGAAGTGGGGCACCGCTACACCTTC
.,TRBJ2-1,TRBV10-1,.,CASSGGLGLEQFF,TGCGCCAGCAGTGGGGGGTTGGGACTTGAGCAGTTCTTC
.,TRBJ2-6,TRBV5-1,.,CASSQGVTGTGANVLTF,TGCGCCAGCAGCCAAGGGGTGACTGGGACTGGGGCCAACGTCCTGACTTTC
.,TRBJ1-2,TRBV7-2,.,CASSSRQVSNYGYTF,TGTGCCAGCAGCTCACGACAGGTTTCTAACTATGGCTACACCTTC
.,TRBJ2-1,TRBV6-5,.,CASSYAGEGNEQFF,TGTGCCAGCAGTTACGCAGGGGAGGGCAATGAGCAGTTCTTC
.,TRBJ1-4,TRBV3-1/TRBV3-2,.,CASSHPGRGEKLFF,TGTGCCAGCAGCCACCCGGGCAGGGGTGAAAAACTGTTTTTT
.,TRBJ1-5,TRBV7-8,TRBD1,CASSYRPRGLGNQPQHF,TGTGCCAGCAGCTATAGGCCCAGGGGGCTGGGCAATCAGCCCCAGCATTTT
.,TRBJ2-2,TRBV27,TRBD2,CASSWGGTGELFF,TGTGCCAGCAGTTGGGGGGGCACCGGGGAGCTGTTTTTT
once,TRBJ2-5,TRBV10-1,TRBD2,CASSERTSGEETQYF,TGCGCCAGCAGTGAGAGGACTAGCGGGGAAGAGACCCAGTACTTC
.,TRBJ1-1,TRBV28,.,CASSLFGNRENTEAFF,TGTGCCAGCAGTTTATTTGGAAACAGGGAGAACACTGAAGCTTTCTTT
.,TRBJ1-6,TRBV5-6,TRBD1,CASNGQGAYSPLHF,TGTGCCAGCAACGGACAGGGGGCTTATTCACCCCTCCACTTT
.,TRBJ2-1,TRBV20-1,.,CSASRTRGGFENEQFF,TGCAGTGCTAGTCGAACGAGGGGGGGTTTTGAGAATGAGCAGTTCTTC
many,TRBJ1-1,TRBV7-6,.,CASSLGPRGYTEAFF,TGTGCCAGCAGCTTAGGGCCCCGGGGGTACACTGAAGCTTTCTTT
.,TRBJ2-3,TRBV29-1,TRBD1,CSVEGRSGQGTDTQYF,TGCAGCGTTGAAGGGCGATCGGGACAGGGGACAGATACGCAGTATTTT
once,TRBJ2-5,TRBV19,.,CASSIKGRHEETQYF,TGTGCCAGTAGTATTAAAGGCAGGCATGAAGAGACCCAGTACTTC
few,TRBJ1-6,TRBV29-1,.,CSVRGQSNSPLHF,TGCAGCGTTAGGGGACAAAGCAATTCACCCCTCCACTTT
.,TRBJ1-4,TRBV21-1,.,CASSKARRTGPTNEKLFF,TGTGCCAGCAGCAAAGCGAGGAGAACAGGACCGACTAATGAAAAACTGTTTTTT
.,TRBJ2-2,TRBV7-2,.,CASSFGEAGELFF,TGTGCCAGCAGCTTCGGGGAGGCCGGGGAGCTGTTTTTT
.,TRBJ2-5,TRBV20-1,.,CSVPGAETQYF,TGCAGTGTCCCGGGAGCAGAGACCCAGTACTTC
.,TRBJ2-5,TRBV19,.,CASSIGGVTQETQYF,TGTGCCAGTAGTATAGGGGGCGTAACCCAAGAGACCCAGTACTTC
.,TRBJ2-1,TRBV24-1,TRBD2,CATSDGRVPYNEQFF,TGTGCCACCAGTGATGGGAGGGTCCCCTACAATGAGCAGTTCTTC
once,TRBJ2-5,TRBV4-1,TRBD2,CASSQVQRGVQETQYF,TGCGCCAGCAGCCAAGTGCAACGGGGGGTCCAAGAGACCCAGTACTTC
.,TRBJ1-2,TRBV30,.,CACTGGGYTF,TGTGCCTGTACCGGGGGTGGCTACACCTTC
.,TRBJ1-2,TRBV6-2/TRBV6-3,TRBD1,CASSFWATDRGSGGYTF,TGTGCCAGCAGTTTCTGGGCAACTGACAGGGGGTCGGGCGGCTACACCTTC
.,TRBJ2-5,TRBV11-2,TRBD1,CASSSGGQGKSETQYF,TGTGCCAGCAGCTCAGGGGGACAGGGGAAATCTGAGACCCAGTACTTC
once,TRBJ1-5,TRBV27,TRBD1,CASSLLRTGGNSNQPQHF,TGTGCCAGCAGTTTATTGAGGACAGGGGGTAATAGCAATCAGCCCCAGCATTTT
.,TRBJ1-1,TRBV28,TRBD1,CASSLDRVPEAFF,TGTGCCAGCAGTTTGGACAGGGTACCTGAAGCTTTCTTT
.,TRBJ1-5,TRBV28,TRBD1,CASSSADRVNQPQHF,TGTGCCAGCAGTTCCGCAGACAGGGTCAATCAGCCCCAGCATTTT
.,TRBJ2-1,TRBV5-1,TRBD1,CASSLGLRGGIYNEQFF,TGCGCCAGCAGCTTGGGGCTTCGAGGGGGCATCTACAATGAGCAGTTCTTC